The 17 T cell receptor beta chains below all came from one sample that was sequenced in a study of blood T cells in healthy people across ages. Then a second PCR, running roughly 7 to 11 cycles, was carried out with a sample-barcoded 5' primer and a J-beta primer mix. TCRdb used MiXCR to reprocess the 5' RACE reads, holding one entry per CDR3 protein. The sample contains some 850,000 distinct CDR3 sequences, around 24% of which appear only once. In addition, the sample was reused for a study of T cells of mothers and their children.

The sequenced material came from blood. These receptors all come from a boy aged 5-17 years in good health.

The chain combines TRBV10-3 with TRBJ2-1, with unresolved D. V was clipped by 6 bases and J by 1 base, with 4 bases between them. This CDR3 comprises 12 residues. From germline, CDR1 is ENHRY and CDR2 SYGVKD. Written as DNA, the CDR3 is TGTGCCATCAGAGAATCCTACAATGAGCAGTTCTTC. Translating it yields CAIRESYNEQFF.

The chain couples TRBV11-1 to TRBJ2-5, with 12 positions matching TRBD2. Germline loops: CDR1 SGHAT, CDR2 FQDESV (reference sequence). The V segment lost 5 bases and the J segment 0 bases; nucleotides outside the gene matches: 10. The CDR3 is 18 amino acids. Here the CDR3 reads CASSLTSGGLRHQETQYF. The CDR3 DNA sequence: TGTGCCAGCAGCCTTACTAGCGGGGGGCTTCGCCACCAAGAGACCCAGTACTTC.

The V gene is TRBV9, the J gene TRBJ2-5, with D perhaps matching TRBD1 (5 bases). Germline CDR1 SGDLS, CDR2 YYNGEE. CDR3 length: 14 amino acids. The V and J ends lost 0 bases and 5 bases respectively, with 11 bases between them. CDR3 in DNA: TGTGCCAGCAGCGTAGATGCAGGGCAGGAGACCCAGTACTTC. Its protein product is CASSVDAGQETQYF.

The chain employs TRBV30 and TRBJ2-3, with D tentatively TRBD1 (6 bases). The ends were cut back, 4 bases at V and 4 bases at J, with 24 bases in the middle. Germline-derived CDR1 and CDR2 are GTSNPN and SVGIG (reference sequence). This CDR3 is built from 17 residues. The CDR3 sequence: CAWNAGLDSLGSDTQYF. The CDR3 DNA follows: TGTGCCTGGAATGCTGGACTGGACAGCCTAGGGTCAGATACGCAGTATTTT.

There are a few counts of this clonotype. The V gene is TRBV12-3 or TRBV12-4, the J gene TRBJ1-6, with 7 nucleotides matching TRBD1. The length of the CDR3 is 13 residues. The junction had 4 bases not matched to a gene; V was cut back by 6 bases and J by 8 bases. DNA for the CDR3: TGTGCCAGCAGGACAGGGACGGATTCACCCCTCCACTTT. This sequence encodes CASRTGTDSPLHF.

The CDR3 DNA is TGCAGTGCTAGAGATGCCCCCGGGGGCACAGATACGCAGTATTTT. Its translation is CSARDAPGGTDTQYF. V gene TRBV20-1 combines with J gene TRBJ2-3, with D perhaps matching TRBD2 (5 bases). From germline, CDR1 is DFQATT and CDR2 SNEGSKA (reference sequence). The CDR3 loop spans 15 amino acids. The V end was cut by 0 bases, the J end by 1 base, with 11 bases between.

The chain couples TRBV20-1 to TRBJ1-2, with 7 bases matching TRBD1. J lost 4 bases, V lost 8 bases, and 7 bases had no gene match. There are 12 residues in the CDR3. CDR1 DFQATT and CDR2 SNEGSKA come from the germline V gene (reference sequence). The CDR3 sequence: CSLARDSYGYTF. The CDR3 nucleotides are TGCAGTCTAGCCCGGGACAGCTATGGCTACACCTTC.

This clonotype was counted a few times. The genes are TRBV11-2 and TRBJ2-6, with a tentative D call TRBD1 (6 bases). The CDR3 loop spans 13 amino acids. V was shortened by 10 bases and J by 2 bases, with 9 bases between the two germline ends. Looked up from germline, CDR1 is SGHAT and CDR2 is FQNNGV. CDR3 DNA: TGTGCCACCAGGGGTCCTGGGGCCAACGTCCTGACTTTC. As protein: CATRGPGANVLTF.

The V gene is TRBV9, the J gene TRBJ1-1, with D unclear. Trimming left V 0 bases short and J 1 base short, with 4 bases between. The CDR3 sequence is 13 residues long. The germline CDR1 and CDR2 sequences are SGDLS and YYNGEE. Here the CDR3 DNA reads TGTGCCAGCAGCGTAGCCAGGAACACTGAAGCTTTCTTT. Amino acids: CASSVARNTEAFF.

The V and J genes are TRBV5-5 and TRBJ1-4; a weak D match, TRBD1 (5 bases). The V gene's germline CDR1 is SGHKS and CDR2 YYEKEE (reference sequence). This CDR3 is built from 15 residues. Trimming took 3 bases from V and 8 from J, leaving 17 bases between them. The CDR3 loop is CASSSPWGGAEKLFF. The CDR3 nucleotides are TGTGCCAGCAGCTCCCCTTGGGGAGGGGCGGAAAAACTGTTTTTT.

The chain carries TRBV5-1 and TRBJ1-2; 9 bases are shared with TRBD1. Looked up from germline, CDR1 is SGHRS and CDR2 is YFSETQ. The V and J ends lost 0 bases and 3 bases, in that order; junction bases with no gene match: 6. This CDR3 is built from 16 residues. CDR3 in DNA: TGCGCCAGCAGCTTGGTCCCCCGGACAGGGGACTATGGCTACACCTTC. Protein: CASSLVPRTGDYGYTF.

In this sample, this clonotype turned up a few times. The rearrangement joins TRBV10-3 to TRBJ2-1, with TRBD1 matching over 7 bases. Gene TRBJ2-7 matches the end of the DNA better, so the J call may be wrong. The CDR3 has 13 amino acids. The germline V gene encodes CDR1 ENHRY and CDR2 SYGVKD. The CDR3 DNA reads TGTGCCATCAACCCCGGGACAGTGGACGAGCAGTACTTC. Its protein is CAINPGTVDEQYF.

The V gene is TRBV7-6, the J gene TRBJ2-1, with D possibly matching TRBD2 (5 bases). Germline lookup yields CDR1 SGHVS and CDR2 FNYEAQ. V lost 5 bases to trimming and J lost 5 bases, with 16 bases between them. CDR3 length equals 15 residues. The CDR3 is CASSPPWPADNEQFF. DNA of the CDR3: TGTGCCAGCAGCCCCCCCTGGCCAGCGGACAATGAGCAGTTCTTC.

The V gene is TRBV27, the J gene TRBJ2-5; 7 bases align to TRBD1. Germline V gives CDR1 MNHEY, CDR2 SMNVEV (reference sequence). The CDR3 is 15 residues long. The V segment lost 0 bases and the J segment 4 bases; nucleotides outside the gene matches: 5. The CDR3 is CASSLSLQGRETQYF. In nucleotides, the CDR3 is TGTGCCAGCAGTTTATCTCTACAGGGGCGAGAGACCCAGTACTTC.

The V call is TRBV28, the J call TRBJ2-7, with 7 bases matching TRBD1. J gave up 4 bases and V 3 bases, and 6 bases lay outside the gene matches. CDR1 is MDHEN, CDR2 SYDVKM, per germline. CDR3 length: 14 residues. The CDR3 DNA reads TGTGCCAGCAGTTTTAGGGGGCCCATTTACGAGCAGTACTTC. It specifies CASSFRGPIYEQYF.

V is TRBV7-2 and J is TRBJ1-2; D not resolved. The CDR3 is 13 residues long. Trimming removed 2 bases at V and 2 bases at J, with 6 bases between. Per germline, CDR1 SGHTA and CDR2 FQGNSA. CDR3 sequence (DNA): TGTGCCAGCAGCTTACCACAGAACTATGGCTACACCTTC. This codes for CASSLPQNYGYTF.

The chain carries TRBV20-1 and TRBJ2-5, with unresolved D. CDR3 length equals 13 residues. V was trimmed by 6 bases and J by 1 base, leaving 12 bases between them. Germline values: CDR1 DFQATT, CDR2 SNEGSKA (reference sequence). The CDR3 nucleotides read TGCAGTGCGCCGGCCTGGGTCCAAGAGACCCAGTACTTC. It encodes CSAPAWVQETQYF.